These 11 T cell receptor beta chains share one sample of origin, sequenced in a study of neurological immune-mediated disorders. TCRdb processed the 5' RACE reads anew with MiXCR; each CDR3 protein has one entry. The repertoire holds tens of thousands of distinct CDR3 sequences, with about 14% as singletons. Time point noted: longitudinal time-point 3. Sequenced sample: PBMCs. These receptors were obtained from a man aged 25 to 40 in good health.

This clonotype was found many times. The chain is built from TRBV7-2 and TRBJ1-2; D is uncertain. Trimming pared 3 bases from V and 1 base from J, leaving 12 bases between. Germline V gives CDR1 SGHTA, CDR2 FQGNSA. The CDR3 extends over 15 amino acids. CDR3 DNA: TGTGCCAGCAGCTTCCTCAGTCAACATAACTATGGCTACACCTTC. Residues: CASSFLSQHNYGYTF.

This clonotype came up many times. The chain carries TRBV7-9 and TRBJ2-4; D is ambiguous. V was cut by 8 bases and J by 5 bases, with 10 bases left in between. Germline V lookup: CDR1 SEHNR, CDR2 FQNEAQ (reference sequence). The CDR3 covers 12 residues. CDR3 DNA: TGTGCCAGCCTCGGCGGACAAAACATTCAGTACTTC. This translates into CASLGGQNIQYF.

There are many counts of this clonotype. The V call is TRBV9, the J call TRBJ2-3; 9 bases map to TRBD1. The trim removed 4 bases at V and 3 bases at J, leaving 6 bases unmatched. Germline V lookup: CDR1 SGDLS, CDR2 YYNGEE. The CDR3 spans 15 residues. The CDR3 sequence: CASSPRTGVTDTQYF. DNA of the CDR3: TGTGCCAGCAGCCCCCGGACAGGGGTGACAGATACGCAGTATTTT. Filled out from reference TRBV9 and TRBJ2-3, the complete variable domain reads DSGVTQTPKHLITATGQRVTLRCSPRSGDLSVYWYQQSLDQGLQFLIQYYNGEERAKGNILERFSAQQFPDLHSELNLSSLELGDSALYFCASSPRTGVTDTQYFGPGTRLTVL.

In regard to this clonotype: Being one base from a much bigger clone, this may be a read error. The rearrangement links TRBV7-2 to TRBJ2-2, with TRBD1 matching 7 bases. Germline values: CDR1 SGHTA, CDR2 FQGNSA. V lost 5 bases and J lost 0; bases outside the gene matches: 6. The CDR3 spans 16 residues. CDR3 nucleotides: TGTGCCAGCAGCACCGGGACAGTCGCGAACACCGGGGAGCTGTTTTTT. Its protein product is CASSTGTVANTGELFF.

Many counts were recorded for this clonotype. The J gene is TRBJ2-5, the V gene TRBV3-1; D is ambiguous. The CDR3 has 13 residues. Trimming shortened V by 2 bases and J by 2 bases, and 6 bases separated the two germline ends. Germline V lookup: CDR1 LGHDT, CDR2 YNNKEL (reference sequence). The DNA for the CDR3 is TGTGCCAGCAGCCAAACTATGCAAGAGACCCAGTACTTC. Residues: CASSQTMQETQYF.

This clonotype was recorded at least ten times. The CDR3 nucleotides are TGTGCCAGCAGTATTAGAGCTAGCACAGATACGCAGTATTTT. Translation: CASSIRASTDTQYF. The chain has TRBV6-5 and TRBJ2-3, with D unresolved. The germline V and J ends were trimmed by 5 bases and 0 bases, with 9 bases remaining between them. The length of the CDR3 is 14 residues. Germline V lookup: CDR1 MNHEY, CDR2 SVGAGI.

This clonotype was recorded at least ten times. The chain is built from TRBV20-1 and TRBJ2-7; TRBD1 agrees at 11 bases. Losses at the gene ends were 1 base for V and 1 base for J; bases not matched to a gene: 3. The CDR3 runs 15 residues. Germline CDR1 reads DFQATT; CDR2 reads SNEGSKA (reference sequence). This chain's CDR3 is CSARGTGGRSYEQYF. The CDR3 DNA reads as TGCAGTGCTAGAGGGACAGGGGGCAGGTCCTACGAGCAGTACTTC.

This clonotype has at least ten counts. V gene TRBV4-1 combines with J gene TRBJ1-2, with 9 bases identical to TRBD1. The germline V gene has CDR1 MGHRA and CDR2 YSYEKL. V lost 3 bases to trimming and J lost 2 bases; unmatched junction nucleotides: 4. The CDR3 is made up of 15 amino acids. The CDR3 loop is CASSHPDRGNYGYTF. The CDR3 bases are TGCGCCAGCAGCCACCCGGACAGGGGCAACTATGGCTACACCTTC.

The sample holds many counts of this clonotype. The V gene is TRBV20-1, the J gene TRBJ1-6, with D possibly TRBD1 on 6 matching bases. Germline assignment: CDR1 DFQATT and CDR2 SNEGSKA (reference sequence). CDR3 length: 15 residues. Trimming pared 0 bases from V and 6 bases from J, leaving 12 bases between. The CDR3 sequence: CSARDAGTPNSPLHF. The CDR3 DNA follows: TGCAGTGCTAGAGACGCCGGGACACCTAATTCACCCCTCCACTTT.

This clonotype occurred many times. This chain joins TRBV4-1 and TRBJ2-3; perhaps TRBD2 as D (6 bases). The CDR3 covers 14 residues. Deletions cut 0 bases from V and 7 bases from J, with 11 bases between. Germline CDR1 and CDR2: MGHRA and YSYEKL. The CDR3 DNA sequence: TGCGCCAGCAGCCAAGACGATGGGGGGAATACGCAGTATTTT. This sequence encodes CASSQDDGGNTQYF.

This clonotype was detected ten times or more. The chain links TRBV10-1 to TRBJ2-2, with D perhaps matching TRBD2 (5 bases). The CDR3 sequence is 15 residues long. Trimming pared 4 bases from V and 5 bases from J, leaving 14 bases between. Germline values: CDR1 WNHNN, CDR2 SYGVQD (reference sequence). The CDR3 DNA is TGCGCCAGCAGTGGCGGGCAGGTCGGGACCGGGGAGCTGTTTTTT. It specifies CASSGGQVGTGELFF.